This TCR beta chain was retrieved from a study of shared clonotypes between healthy human individuals. Germline values: CDR1 LNHDA, CDR2 SQIVND (reference sequence). The CDR3 runs to 13 residues. Unmatched junction bases numbered 4, after V lost 4 bases and J lost 6 bases. Researchers sequenced unsorted PBMC DNA using ten immunoSEQ deep assay plates. Repertoires were generated with immunoSEQ multiplex PCR, while TCRdb's copy carries only in-frame clones and drops some. This sample carries hundreds of thousands of clones, 70% to 80% of them seen once, and the ten largest clones take approximately 12%.

The gene calls are TRBV19 and TRBJ2-7; 9 nucleotides line up with TRBD1. The receptor's source is a middle-aged woman in good health. Some clones in this sample may be carry-over from other donors' samples. Sequenced sample: PBMCs. CDR3 residues: CASSTRQGGEQYF. In nucleotides, the CDR3 is TGTGCCAGTAGTACAAGACAGGGGGGCGAGCAGTACTTC.